This TCR beta chain was captured in a study of graft-versus-host responses after intestinal transplantation. Study background: Recipients were all induced with anti-thymocyte globulin, then given tacrolimus and steroids for roughly three years. Study outcomes and limitations: Recipient bone marrow held GvH clones, some seen earlier in ileum or blood.

With regard to this clone: Its matching antigen is unknown.

The CDR3 spans 15 residues. Between the trimmed V and J ends, which lost 7 bases and 1 base, there was a span of 14 bases. Germline-derived CDR1 and CDR2 are SNHLY and FYNNEI. Graft tissue processing released intraepithelial and lamina propria lymphocytes. Sequencing used immunoSEQ multiplex PCR; TCRdb keeps in-frame clones, though not all of them. Of thousands of clones in the sample, roughly 80% were seen once. This receptor was taken from a human patient who received an intestinal transplant, so some T cells may come from the graft donor. The chain links TRBV2 to TRBJ1-5; possible D gene TRBD1, 6 bases. The source was ileum tissue, collected just over 230 days after intestinal transplant. CDR3 sequence (DNA): TGTGCCAGCAAGAAGACAGGACAAAGCAATCAGCCCCAGCATTTT. This translates into CASKKTGQSNQPQHF.